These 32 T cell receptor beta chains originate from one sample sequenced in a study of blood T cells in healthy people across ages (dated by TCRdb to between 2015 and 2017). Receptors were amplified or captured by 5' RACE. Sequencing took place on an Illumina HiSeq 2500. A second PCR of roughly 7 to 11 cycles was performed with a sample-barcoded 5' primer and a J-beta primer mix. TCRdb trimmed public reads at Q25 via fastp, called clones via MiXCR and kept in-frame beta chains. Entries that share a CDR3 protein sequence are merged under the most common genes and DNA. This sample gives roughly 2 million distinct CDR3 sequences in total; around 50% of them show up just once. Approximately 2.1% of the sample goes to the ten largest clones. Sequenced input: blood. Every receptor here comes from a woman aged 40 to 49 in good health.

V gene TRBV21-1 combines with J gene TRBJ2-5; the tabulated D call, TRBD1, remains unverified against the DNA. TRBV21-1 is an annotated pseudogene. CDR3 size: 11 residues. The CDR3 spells CASSKGGTEYF. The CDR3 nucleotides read TGCGCCAGCAGCAAAGGGGGGACGGAGTACTTC.

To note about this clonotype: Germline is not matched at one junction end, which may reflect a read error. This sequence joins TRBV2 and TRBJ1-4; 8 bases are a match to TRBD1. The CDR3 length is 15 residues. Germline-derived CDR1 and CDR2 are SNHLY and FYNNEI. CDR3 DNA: TGTGCCTGCAGACAAGCAGGGGGCTTGAATGAAAAACTGTTTTTT. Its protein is CACRQAGGLNEKLFF.

Here the CDR3 reads CASSPPSGPYNEQFF. In nucleotides, the CDR3 is TGTGCCAGCAGCCCCCCCAGCGGGCCCTACAATGAGCAGTTCTTC. V usage is TRBV28 and J usage is TRBJ2-1; D may be TRBD2 (6 bases). The CDR3 has 15 residues. Germline V gene sequence: CDR1 MDHEN, CDR2 SYDVKM. V was clipped by 6 bases and J by 2 bases, with 14 bases between them.

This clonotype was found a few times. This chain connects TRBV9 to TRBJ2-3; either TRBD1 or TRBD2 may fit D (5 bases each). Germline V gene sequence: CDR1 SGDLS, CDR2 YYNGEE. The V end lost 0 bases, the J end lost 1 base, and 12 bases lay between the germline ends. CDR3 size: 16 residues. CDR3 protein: CASSVAWDRGTDTQYF. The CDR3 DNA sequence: TGTGCCAGCAGCGTAGCCTGGGACCGAGGCACAGATACGCAGTATTTT.

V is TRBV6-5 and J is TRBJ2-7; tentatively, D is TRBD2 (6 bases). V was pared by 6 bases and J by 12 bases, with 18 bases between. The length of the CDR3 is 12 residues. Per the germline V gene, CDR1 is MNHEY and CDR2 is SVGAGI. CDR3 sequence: CASSSRPGVGYF. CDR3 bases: TGTGCCAGCAGCTCCAGACCGGGGGTAGGGTACTTC.

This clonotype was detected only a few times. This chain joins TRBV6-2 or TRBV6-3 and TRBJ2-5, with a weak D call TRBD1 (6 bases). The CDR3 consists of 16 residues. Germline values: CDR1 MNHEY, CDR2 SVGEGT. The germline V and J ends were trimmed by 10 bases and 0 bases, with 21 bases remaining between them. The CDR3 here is CATTIRTGFDQETQYF. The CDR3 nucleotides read TGTGCCACCACGATACGAACAGGGTTCGACCAAGAGACCCAGTACTTC.

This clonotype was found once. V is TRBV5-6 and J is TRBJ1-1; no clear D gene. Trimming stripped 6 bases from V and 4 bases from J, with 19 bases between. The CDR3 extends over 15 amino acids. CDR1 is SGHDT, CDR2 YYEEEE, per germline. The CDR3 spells CASTGLGPGSTEAFF. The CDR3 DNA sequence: TGTGCCAGCACCGGGCTCGGGCCTGGGAGCACTGAAGCTTTCTTT.

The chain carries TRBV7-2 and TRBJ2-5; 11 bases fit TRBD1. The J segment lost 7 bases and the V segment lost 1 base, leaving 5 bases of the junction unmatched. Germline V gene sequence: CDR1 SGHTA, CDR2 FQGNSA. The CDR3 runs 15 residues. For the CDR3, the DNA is TGTGCCAGCAGCTTAGACGGGACAGGGGGGAGGACCCAGTACTTC. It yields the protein CASSLDGTGGRTQYF.

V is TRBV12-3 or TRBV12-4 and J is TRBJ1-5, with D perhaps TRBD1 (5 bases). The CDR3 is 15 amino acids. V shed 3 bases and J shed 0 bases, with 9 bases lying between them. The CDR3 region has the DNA TGTGCCAGCAGTTTCGGGGGTTATAGCAATCAGCCCCAGCATTTT. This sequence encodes CASSFGGYSNQPQHF.

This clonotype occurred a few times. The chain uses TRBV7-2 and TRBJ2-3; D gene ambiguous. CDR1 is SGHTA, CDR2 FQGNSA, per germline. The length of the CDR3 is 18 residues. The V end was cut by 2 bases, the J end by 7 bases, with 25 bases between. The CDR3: CASSLSVVERGIPYTQYF. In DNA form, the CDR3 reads TGTGCCAGCAGCTTATCGGTCGTTGAGCGCGGAATCCCTTATACGCAGTATTTT. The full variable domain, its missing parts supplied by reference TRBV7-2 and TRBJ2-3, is GAGVSQSPSNKVTEKGKDVELRCDPISGHTALYWYRQSLGQGLEFLIYFQGNSAPDKSGLPSDRFSAERTGGSVSTLTIQRTQQEDSAVYLCASSLSVVERGIPYTQYFGPGTRLTVL.

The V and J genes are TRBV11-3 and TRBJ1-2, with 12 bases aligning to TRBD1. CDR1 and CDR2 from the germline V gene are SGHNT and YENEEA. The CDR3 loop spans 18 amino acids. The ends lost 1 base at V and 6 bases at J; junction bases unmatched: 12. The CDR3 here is CASSLGRDRGRKGHGYTF. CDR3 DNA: TGTGCCAGCAGCTTAGGACGGGACAGGGGGCGCAAAGGTCATGGCTACACCTTC. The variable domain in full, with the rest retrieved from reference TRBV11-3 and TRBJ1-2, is EAGVVQSPRYKIIEKKQPVAFWCNPISGHNTLYWYLQNLGQGPELLIRYENEEAVDDSQLPKDRFSAERLKGVDSTLKIQPAELGDSAVYLCASSLGRDRGRKGHGYTFGSGTRLTVV.

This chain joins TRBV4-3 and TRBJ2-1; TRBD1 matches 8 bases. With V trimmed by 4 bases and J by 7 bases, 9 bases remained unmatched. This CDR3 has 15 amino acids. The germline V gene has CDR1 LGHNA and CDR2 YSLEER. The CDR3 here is CASSRTDRGGNEQFF. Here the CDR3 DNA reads TGCGCCAGCAGCCGCACAGACAGGGGTGGAAATGAGCAGTTCTTC.

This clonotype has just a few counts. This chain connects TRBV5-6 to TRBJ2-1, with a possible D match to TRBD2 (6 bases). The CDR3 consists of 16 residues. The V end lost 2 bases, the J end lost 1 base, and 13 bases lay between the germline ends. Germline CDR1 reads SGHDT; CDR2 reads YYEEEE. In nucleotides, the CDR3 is TGTGCCAGCAGCTTTGGAAGCGGGCAGTCCTACAATGAGCAGTTCTTC. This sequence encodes CASSFGSGQSYNEQFF.

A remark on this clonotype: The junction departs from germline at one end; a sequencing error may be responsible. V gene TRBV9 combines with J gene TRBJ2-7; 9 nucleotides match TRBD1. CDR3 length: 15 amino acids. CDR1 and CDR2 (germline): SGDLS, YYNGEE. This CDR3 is CASNVGTGPGHEQYF. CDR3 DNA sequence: TGTGCCAGCAACGTAGGGACAGGGCCAGGGCACGAGCAGTACTTC.

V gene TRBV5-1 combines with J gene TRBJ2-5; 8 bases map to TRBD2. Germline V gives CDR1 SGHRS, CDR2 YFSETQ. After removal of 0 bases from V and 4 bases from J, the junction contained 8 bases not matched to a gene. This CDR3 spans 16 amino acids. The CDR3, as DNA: TGCGCCAGCAGCTTGGCTCCTCGGGGGGGGCCAGAGACCCAGTACTTC. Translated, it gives CASSLAPRGGPETQYF.

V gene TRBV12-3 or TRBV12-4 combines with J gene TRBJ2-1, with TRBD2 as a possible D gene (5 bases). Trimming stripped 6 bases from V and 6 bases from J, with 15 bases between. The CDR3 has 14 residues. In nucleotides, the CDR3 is TGTGCCAGCAGGGGCTTTGGACTTTCCAATGAGCAGTTCTTC. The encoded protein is CASRGFGLSNEQFF.

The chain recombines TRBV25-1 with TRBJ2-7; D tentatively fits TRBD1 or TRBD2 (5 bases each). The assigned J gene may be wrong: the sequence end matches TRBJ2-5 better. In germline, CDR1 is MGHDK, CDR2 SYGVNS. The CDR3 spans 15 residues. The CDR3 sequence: CASTQQEAFEETQYF. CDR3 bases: TGTGCCAGCACCCAACAGGAGGCGTTTGAAGAGACCCAGTACTTC.

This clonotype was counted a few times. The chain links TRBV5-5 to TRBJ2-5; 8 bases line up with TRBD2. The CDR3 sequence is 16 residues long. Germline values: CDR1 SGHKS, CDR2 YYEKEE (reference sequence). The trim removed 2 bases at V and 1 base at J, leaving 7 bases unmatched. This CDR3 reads CASSFDGGGLQETQYF. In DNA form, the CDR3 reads TGTGCCAGCAGCTTTGATGGCGGGGGGCTCCAAGAGACCCAGTACTTC.

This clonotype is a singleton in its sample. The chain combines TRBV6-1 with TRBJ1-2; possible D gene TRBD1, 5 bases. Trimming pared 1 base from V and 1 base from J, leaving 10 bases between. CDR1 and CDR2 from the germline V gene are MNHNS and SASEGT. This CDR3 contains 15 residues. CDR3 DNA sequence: TGTGCCAGCAGTGAAGGGGGCCTCCTTAACTATGGCTACACCTTC. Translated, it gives CASSEGGLLNYGYTF.

CDR3: CASSFPGETDTQYF. The DNA of the CDR3 is TGTGCCAGCAGCTTCCCCGGGGAAACAGATACGCAGTATTTT. The V call is TRBV7-8, the J call TRBJ2-3; possible D gene TRBD2, 5 bases. V gave up 3 bases and J gave up 3 bases, with 10 bases separating them. Per germline, CDR1 SGHVS and CDR2 FQNEAQ. This CDR3 is 14 amino acids long. Full variable domain (missing parts from reference TRBV7-8 and TRBJ2-3): GAGVSQSPRYKVAKRGQDVALRCDPISGHVSLFWYQQALGQGPEFLTYFQNEAQLDKSGLPSDRFFAERPEGSVSTLKIQRTQQEDSAVYLCASSFPGETDTQYFGPGTRLTVL.

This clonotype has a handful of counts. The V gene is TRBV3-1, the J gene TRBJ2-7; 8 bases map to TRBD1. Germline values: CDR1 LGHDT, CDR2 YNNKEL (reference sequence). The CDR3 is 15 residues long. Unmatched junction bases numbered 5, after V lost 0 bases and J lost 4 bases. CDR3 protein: CASSQEAGGFYEQYF. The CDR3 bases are TGTGCCAGCAGCCAAGAAGCAGGGGGCTTTTACGAGCAGTACTTC.

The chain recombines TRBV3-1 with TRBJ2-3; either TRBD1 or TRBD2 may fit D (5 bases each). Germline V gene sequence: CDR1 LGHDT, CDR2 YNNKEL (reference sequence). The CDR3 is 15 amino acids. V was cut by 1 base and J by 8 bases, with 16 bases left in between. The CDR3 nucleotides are TGTGCCAGCAGCCAAGCCCGGGACGGGGCAGGTACGCAGTATTTT. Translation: CASSQARDGAGTQYF.

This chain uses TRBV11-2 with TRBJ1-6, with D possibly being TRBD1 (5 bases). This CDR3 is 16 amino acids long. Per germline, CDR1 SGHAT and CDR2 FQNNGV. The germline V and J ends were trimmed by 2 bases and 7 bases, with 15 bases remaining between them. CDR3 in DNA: TGTGCCAGCAGCTTAAACGCCCGACAGCACAATTCACCCCTCCACTTT. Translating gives CASSLNARQHNSPLHF.

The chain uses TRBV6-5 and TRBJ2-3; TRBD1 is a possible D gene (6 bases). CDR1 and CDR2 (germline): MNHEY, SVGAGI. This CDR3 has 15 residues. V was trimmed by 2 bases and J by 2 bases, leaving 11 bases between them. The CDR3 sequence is CASSYLQGTTDTQYF. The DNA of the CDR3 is TGTGCCAGCAGTTACCTGCAGGGGACCACAGATACGCAGTATTTT.

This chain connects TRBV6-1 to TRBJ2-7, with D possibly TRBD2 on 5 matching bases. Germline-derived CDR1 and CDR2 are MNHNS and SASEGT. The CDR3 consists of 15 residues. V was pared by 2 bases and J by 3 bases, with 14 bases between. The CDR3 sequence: CASSERSGAFYEQYF. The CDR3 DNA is TGTGCCAGCAGTGAACGAAGCGGAGCTTTCTACGAGCAGTACTTC.

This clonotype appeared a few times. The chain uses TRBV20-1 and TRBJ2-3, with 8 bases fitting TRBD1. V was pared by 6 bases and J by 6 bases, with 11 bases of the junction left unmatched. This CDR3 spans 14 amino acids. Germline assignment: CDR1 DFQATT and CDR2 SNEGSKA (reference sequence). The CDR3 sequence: CSAKNVRGRDTQYF. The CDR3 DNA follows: TGCAGTGCCAAGAACGTCAGGGGGCGCGATACGCAGTATTTT.

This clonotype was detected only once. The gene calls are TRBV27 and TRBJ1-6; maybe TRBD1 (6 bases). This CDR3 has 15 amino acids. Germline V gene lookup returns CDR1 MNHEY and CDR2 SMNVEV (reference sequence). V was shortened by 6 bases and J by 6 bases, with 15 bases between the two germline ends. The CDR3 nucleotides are TGTGCCAGCAGGGCCCTACAGGGAACTAATTCACCCCTCCACTTT. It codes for CASRALQGTNSPLHF.

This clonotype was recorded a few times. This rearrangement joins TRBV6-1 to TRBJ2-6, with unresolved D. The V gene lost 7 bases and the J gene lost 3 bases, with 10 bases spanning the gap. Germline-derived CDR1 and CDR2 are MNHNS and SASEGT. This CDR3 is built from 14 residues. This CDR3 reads CASIPQFGANVLTF. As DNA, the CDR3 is TGTGCCAGCATCCCCCAGTTTGGGGCCAACGTCCTGACTTTC.

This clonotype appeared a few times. CDR3 loop: CASSFDRLNYGYTF. The CDR3 DNA is TGTGCCAGCAGTTTTGACCGTCTTAACTATGGCTACACCTTC. This chain connects TRBV27 to TRBJ1-2; D gene unclear. CDR3 length: 14 amino acids. CDR1 and CDR2 (germline): MNHEY, SMNVEV (reference sequence). V was shortened by 3 bases and J by 1 base, with 9 bases between the two germline ends.

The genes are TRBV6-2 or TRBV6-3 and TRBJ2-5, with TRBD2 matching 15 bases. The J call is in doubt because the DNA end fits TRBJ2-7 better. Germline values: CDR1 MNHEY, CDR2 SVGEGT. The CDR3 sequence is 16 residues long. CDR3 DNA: TGTGCCAGCAGATACGGGACTAGCGGGGGGACCTACGAGCAGTACTTC. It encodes CASRYGTSGGTYEQYF.

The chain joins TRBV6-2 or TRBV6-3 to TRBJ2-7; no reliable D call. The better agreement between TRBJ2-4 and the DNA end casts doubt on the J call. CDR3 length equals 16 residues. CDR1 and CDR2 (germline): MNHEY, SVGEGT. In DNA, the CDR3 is TGTGCCAGCAGTCCCGTCATGAACCTGAGACGGGACATTCAGTACTTC. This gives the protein CASSPVMNLRRDIQYF.

In DNA form, the CDR3 reads TGCGCCAGCACCCGGGGGGACACTGAAGCTTTCTTT. Protein sequence: CASTRGDTEAFF. The chain is built from TRBV5-1 and TRBJ1-1; TRBD1 is a possible D gene (5 bases). V lost 6 bases and J lost 3, with 9 bases in between. Germline CDR1 is SGHRS and CDR2 is YFSETQ. The CDR3 sequence is 12 residues long.